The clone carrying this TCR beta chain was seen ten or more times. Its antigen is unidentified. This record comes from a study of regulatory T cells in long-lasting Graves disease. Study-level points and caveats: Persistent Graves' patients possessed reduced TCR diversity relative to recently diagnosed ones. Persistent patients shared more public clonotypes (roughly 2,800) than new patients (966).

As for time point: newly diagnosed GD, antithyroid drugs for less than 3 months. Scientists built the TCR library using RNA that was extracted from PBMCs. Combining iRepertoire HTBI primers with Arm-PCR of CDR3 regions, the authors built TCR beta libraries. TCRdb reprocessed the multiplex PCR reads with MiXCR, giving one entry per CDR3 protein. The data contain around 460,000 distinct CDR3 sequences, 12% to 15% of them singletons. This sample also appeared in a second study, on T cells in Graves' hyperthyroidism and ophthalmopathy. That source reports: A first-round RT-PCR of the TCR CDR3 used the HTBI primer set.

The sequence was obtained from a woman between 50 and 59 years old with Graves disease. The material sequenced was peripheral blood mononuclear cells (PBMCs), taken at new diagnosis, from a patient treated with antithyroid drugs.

Written as DNA, the CDR3 is TGTGCCAGCAGCTTAGGGGCAGGGGAAGAAGAGACCCAGTACTTC. Residues: CASSLGAGEEETQYF. The V gene is TRBV11-2, the J gene TRBJ2-5; D possibly corresponds to TRBD1 (6 bases). The CDR3 length is 15 residues. The V end was cut by 1 base, the J end by 3 bases, with 12 bases between. The V gene's germline CDR1 is SGHAT and CDR2 FQNNGV.